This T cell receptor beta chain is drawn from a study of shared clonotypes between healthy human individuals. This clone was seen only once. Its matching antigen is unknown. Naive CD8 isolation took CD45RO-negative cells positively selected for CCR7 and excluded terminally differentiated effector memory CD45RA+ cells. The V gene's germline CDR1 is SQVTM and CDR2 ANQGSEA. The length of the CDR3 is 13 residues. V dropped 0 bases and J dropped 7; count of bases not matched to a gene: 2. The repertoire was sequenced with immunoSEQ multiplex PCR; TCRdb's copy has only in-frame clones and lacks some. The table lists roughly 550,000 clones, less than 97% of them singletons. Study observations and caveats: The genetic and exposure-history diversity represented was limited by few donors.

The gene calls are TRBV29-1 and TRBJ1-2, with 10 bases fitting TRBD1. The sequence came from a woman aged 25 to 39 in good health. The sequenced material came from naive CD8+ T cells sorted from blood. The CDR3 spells CSVEDWTGGGYTF. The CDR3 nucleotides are TGCAGCGTTGAAGACTGGACAGGGGGTGGCTACACCTTC.